Shown below are 27 T cell receptor beta chains from a single sample sequenced in a study of T cells in women clearing cervical HPV infection. The repertoire was sequenced with immunoSEQ multiplex PCR; TCRdb's copy has only in-frame clones and lacks some. The sample shows about 26,000 clones, and around 10% sits with its ten largest clones. Sequencing was done on a sample of blood buffy coat. All receptors come from a woman aged 18-70 years with a cervical HPV16 infection that either progressed to CIN3+ or cleared (not recorded which).

Regarding this clone: The read ends 3 residues early relative to the CDR3; the germline J gene fills the gap. The gene calls are TRBV18 and TRBJ2-7, with 8 bases fitting TRBD2. The CDR3 runs to 16 residues. Looked up from germline, CDR1 is KGHSH and CDR2 is LQKENI. The J segment lost 4 bases and the V segment lost 0 bases, leaving 8 bases of the junction unmatched. The CDR3 bases that were read are TGTGCCAGCTCACCACCGAACCAGCGGGAGTCTTACGAG. The encoded protein is CASSPPNQRESYE. The CDR3 reads in full as CASSPPNQRESYEQYF.

As concerns this clone: The read ends 3 residues early relative to the CDR3; the germline J gene fills the gap. This chain connects TRBV29-1 to TRBJ1-5; D is unresolved. The CDR3 is 15 amino acids. Trimming removed 3 bases at V and 0 bases at J, with 12 bases between. From germline, CDR1 is SQVTM and CDR2 ANQGSEA. CDR3 bases read: TGCAGCGTTGATCTTTACAGCTATAGCAATCAGCCC. Translated, it gives CSVDLYSYSNQP. The full CDR3 sequence reads CSVDLYSYSNQPQHF.

With regard to this clone: The read terminates 3 residues before the CDR3 end, so the remaining end is supplied by the germline J gene. The rearrangement links TRBV7-8 to TRBJ2-7; D perhaps matches TRBD2 (7 bases). Looked up from germline, CDR1 is SGHVS and CDR2 is FQNEAQ. V lost 3 bases and J 2 bases, leaving 11 bases between the germline ends. There are 14 residues in the CDR3. The sequenced part of the CDR3 DNA is TGTGCCAGCAGCTTTCAGGGGACTACCTACGAG. This sequence encodes CASSFQGTTYE. In full, the CDR3 is CASSFQGTTYEQYF.

Concerning this clone: The read terminates 3 residues before the CDR3 end, so the remaining end is supplied by the germline J gene. The J gene is TRBJ1-5, the V gene TRBV11-2, with TRBD1 as a possible D gene (6 bases). Deletions cut 5 bases from V and 6 bases from J, with 14 bases between. The CDR3 consists of 14 residues. Germline V CDR1 and CDR2: SGHAT, FQNNGV. The CDR3 loop reads CASSPNQGSQPQHF. CDR3 DNA, as far as it was read: TGTGCCAGCAGCCCAAACCAGGGGAGTCAGCCC.

About this clone itself: From the germline J gene comes the end of the CDR3, since the read stops 3 residues before it. The chain joins TRBV20-1 to TRBJ2-1, with TRBD2 identical over 10 bases. This CDR3 comprises 16 residues. The germline gives CDR1 DFQATT, CDR2 SNEGSKA (reference sequence). The V segment lost 0 bases and the J segment 0 bases; nucleotides outside the gene matches: 2. The CDR3 region is CSARETSGPSYNEQFF. The covered CDR3 bases are TGCAGTGCTAGAGAGACTAGCGGGCCCTCCTACAATGAG.

Regarding this clone: The read falls 3 residues short of the CDR3 end, and the missing part is taken from the germline J gene. V and J are TRBV20-1 and TRBJ2-7; weak D call: TRBD2 (6 bases). Germline-derived CDR1 and CDR2 are DFQATT and SNEGSKA (reference sequence). Trimming stripped 0 bases from V and 6 bases from J, with 18 bases between. The CDR3 runs to 15 residues. The CDR3 bases that were read are TGCAGTGCTAGAGATCTCAGGGATTCCGGGGGCGAG. Translated: CSARDLRDSGGE. The whole CDR3 region reads CSARDLRDSGGEQYF.

Points on this clone: The read ends 3 residues before the CDR3 terminus; that terminus is restored from the germline J gene. The rearrangement links TRBV18 to TRBJ2-3; 14 positions match TRBD2. This CDR3 comprises 16 residues. The germline V gene has CDR1 KGHSH and CDR2 LQKENI. The CDR3 region is CASSPSPGLAGETQYF. Partial CDR3 DNA: TGTGCCAGCTCACCATCGCCGGGACTAGCGGGAGAGACG.

Of note for this clone: The read halts 3 residues ahead of the CDR3 end, with the missing end drawn from the germline J gene. This CDR3 is also generated by other DNA sequences in the sample. The gene calls are TRBV20-1 and TRBJ2-5; 9 nucleotides align to TRBD2. CDR1 is DFQATT and CDR2 is SNEGSKA in the germline V gene (reference sequence). The CDR3 has 14 residues. Trimming took 3 bases from V and 5 from J; bases not matched to a gene: 7. The CDR3 bases that were read are TGCAGTGCTAGGCTAGCGGGATCTTTTGAGACC. This codes for CSARLAGSFET. Given in full, the CDR3 is CSARLAGSFETQYF.

Concerning this clone itself: Read coverage stops 3 residues before the CDR3 terminus; the germline J gene supplies the remainder. The rearrangement links TRBV5-8 to TRBJ2-1; 12 positions match TRBD2. V was pared by 4 bases and J by 8 bases, with 7 bases of the junction left unmatched. The V gene's germline CDR1 is SGHTS and CDR2 YDEGEE. The CDR3 is 15 amino acids. The CDR3 here is CASSAGTSGSDEQFF. Partial CDR3 DNA: TGTGCCAGCAGCGCCGGGACTAGCGGGTCCGATGAG.

This clone is deemed medium-sized by its frequency. The read halts 3 residues ahead of the CDR3 end, with the missing end drawn from the germline J gene. This rearrangement joins TRBV7-3 to TRBJ2-2; no reliable D call. This CDR3 contains 12 residues. V was cut by 5 bases and J by 2 bases, with 3 bases left in between. Germline V gene lookup returns CDR1 SGHTA and CDR2 FQGTGA. The CDR3 bases that were read are TGTGCCAGCAGCCCAAACACCGGGGAG. This gives the protein CASSPNTGE. The CDR3 in its entirety is CASSPNTGELFF.

To note about this clone: The CDR3 is cut off 3 residues early in the read; its end comes from the germline J gene. The gene calls are TRBV11-1 and TRBJ2-1; 10 bases are shared with TRBD1. The germline gives CDR1 SGHAT, CDR2 FQDESV (reference sequence). The V and J ends lost 5 bases and 5 bases, in that order; junction bases with no gene match: 3. The CDR3 spans 14 residues. The sequenced CDR3 bases are TGTGCCAGCAGCCGACAGGGGGCGGACAATGAG. Encoded protein: CASSRQGADNE. The whole CDR3 sequence is CASSRQGADNEQFF. Full variable domain (outside the CDR3, taken from reference TRBV11-1 and TRBJ2-1): EAEVAQSPRYKITEKSQAVAFWCDPISGHATLYWYRQILGQGPELLVQFQDESVVDDSQLPKDRFSAERLKGVDSTLKIQPAELGDSAMYLCASSRQGADNEQFFGPGTRLTVL.

In regard to this clone: With the read ending 3 residues before the CDR3 end, the germline J gene is used to fill in that end. The chain couples TRBV7-9 to TRBJ1-2; 7 bases are a match to TRBD1. The CDR3 spans 14 residues. The germline V gene has CDR1 SEHNR and CDR2 FQNEAQ (reference sequence). Germline trimming cut 2 bases from V and 4 bases from J; bases unmatched to any gene: 4. The covered CDR3 bases are TGTGCCAGCAGCTTATCAGGGGGTGGCTATGGC. This gives the protein CASSLSGGGYG. The whole CDR3 sequence is CASSLSGGGYGYTF.

A remark on this clone: The read falls 3 residues short of the CDR3 end, and the missing part is taken from the germline J gene. This chain joins TRBV20-1 and TRBJ1-1; 11 positions match TRBD1. From germline, CDR1 is DFQATT and CDR2 SNEGSKA (reference sequence). The V and J ends lost 3 bases and 5 bases, in that order; junction bases with no gene match: 5. This CDR3 is 14 amino acids long. CDR3 sequence: CSARDRGQGTEAFF. Incomplete CDR3 DNA: TGCAGTGCTAGGGACAGGGGGCAGGGGACTGAA.

As regards this clone: Read data end 3 residues before the CDR3 end; the end is taken from the germline J gene. This sequence joins TRBV6-2 or TRBV6-3 and TRBJ1-2; D ambiguous. Germline CDR1 and CDR2: MNHEY and SVGEGT. The CDR3 consists of 12 residues. The V end was cut by 6 bases, the J end by 7 bases, with 12 bases between. CDR3 protein: CASSQALLGYTF. The DNA read from the CDR3 is TGTGCCAGCAGCCAGGCTTTACTTGGC.

With respect to this clone: The CDR3 is cut off 3 residues early in the read; its end comes from the germline J gene. The chain has TRBV27 and TRBJ2-3, with a possible D match to TRBD2 (6 bases). This CDR3 spans 18 amino acids. Germline loops: CDR1 MNHEY, CDR2 SMNVEV (reference sequence). Trimming cost V 2 bases and J 0 bases, with 18 bases left between them. The CDR3 DNA, read in part, is TGTGCCAGCAGTTTAGGCTTGGGGCTAGCGACTAGCACAGATACG. Protein product: CASSLGLGLATSTDT. Given in full, the CDR3 is CASSLGLGLATSTDTQYF.

Concerning this clone itself: The CDR3 extends 3 residues past the end of the read, so its final part is completed from the germline J gene. The sample has other DNA sequences that encode this CDR3 too. The chain uses TRBV29-1 and TRBJ2-2; 8 bases align to TRBD1. The germline gives CDR1 SQVTM, CDR2 ANQGSEA. Trimming removed 3 bases from V and 4 bases from J; junction bases left unmatched: 1. This CDR3 contains 13 residues. The sequenced CDR3 bases are TGCAGCGTTGACACAGGGGGCACCGGGGAG. Protein sequence: CSVDTGGTGE. The full CDR3 reads CSVDTGGTGELFF.

About this clone: From the germline J gene comes the end of the CDR3, since the read stops 3 residues before it. This chain connects TRBV2 to TRBJ1-2; 11 bases agree with TRBD1. Germline CDR1 is SNHLY and CDR2 is FYNNEI. CDR3 size: 14 residues. V shed 6 bases, J shed 2 bases, and the junction held 2 bases outside the gene matches. The CDR3 region is CASRGTGGNYGYTF. CDR3 DNA, as far as it was read: TGTGCCAGCAGAGGGACAGGGGGAAACTATGGC.

With respect to this clone: From the germline J gene comes the end of the CDR3, since the read stops 3 residues before it. This sequence joins TRBV5-5 and TRBJ1-2; tentative D call: TRBD1 (5 bases). This CDR3 spans 14 amino acids. Germline V gives CDR1 SGHKS, CDR2 YYEKEE (reference sequence). This CDR3 is CASIPNGGDDTYTF. The DNA read from the CDR3 is TGTGCCAGCATCCCTAACGGGGGTGACGATACC.

Notes on this clone: A read error may produce the germline difference seen at one junction end. The CDR3 goes on 3 residues after the read ends, and that part is filled in from the germline J gene. The V and J genes are TRBV4-2 and TRBJ1-1, with D possibly being TRBD1 (6 bases). In germline, CDR1 is LGHNA, CDR2 YNFKEQ. The CDR3 consists of 15 residues. The sequenced CDR3 bases are TGCGCCAGCAGCCAAGTAAGAACAGGGAGGCAGAGA. It is translated as CASSQVRTGRQR. In full, the CDR3 is CASSQVRTGRQRAFF.

As for this clone: The sequenced fragment ends 3 residues before the CDR3 boundary, so the rest is inferred from the germline J gene. This rearrangement joins TRBV19 to TRBJ2-3, with 9 bases that match TRBD2. The germline V gene encodes CDR1 LNHDA and CDR2 SQIVND (reference sequence). This CDR3 comprises 16 residues. Trimming at V came to 1 base and at J to 1 base, leaving 3 bases not matched to a gene. This chain's CDR3 is CASSIGRTSGTDTQYF. The part of the CDR3 DNA that was read is TGTGCCAGTAGTATAGGGCGGACTAGCGGCACAGATACG.

Comments on this clone: The read finishes 3 residues shy of the CDR3 end, and the germline J gene is used to complete it. The chain is built from TRBV10-3 and TRBJ2-7, with D possibly being TRBD1 or TRBD2 (5 bases each). V gave up 0 bases and J gave up 4 bases, with 13 bases separating them. The V gene's germline CDR1 is ENHRY and CDR2 SYGVKD. The CDR3 has 15 residues. The part of the CDR3 DNA that was read is TGTGCCATCAGTGAGTCGGGCAGAGGGGAGTACGAG. The encoded protein is CAISESGRGEYE. The entire CDR3 sequence reads CAISESGRGEYEQYF.

About this clone: Read coverage stops 3 residues before the CDR3 terminus; the germline J gene supplies the remainder. This rearrangement joins TRBV5-1 to TRBJ1-4; the D gene is possibly TRBD1 (6 bases). Germline CDR1 reads SGHRS; CDR2 reads YFSETQ. Between the trimmed V and J ends, which lost 0 bases and 8 bases, there was a span of 11 bases. There are 14 residues in the CDR3. This CDR3 is CASSLGQVGEKLFF. CDR3 DNA (partial): TGCGCCAGCAGCTTGGGACAGGTTGGGGAAAAA.

On this clone: The CDR3 end falls 3 residues outside the read, so it is completed with the germline J gene. V gene TRBV7-2 combines with J gene TRBJ2-7; 11 nucleotides align to TRBD2. With 5 bases clipped from V and 2 bases from J, the junction kept 5 bases outside the gene matches. The germline V gene encodes CDR1 SGHTA and CDR2 FQGNSA. This CDR3 has 15 residues. This CDR3 is CASSAGLAVTYEQYF. The DNA read from the CDR3 is TGTGCCAGCAGCGCGGGACTAGCGGTAACCTACGAG.

About this clone: The missing CDR3 end, 3 residues past where the read stops, is filled in from the germline J gene. The chain uses TRBV7-8 and TRBJ2-1, with D perhaps matching TRBD1 (5 bases). The CDR3 runs 15 residues. Between the trimmed V and J ends, which lost 3 bases and 2 bases, there was a span of 11 bases. The V gene's germline CDR1 is SGHVS and CDR2 FQNEAQ. CDR3 residues: CASSFAGSPYNEQFF. The sequenced CDR3 bases are TGTGCCAGCAGCTTCGCAGGGTCCCCCTACAATGAG.

For this clone: Read coverage stops 3 residues before the CDR3 terminus; the germline J gene supplies the remainder. The chain couples TRBV7-2 to TRBJ1-2, with D unclear. V lost 5 bases and J lost 0, with 10 bases in between. The CDR3 length is 14 residues. In germline, CDR1 is SGHTA, CDR2 FQGNSA. Partial CDR3 DNA: TGTGCCAGCAGCCCCGCGAGGGCTAACTATGGC. Its protein is CASSPARANYG. The whole CDR3 protein reads CASSPARANYGYTF.

Note on this clone: The read falls 3 residues short of the CDR3 end, and the missing part is taken from the germline J gene. This sequence joins TRBV7-9 and TRBJ1-2; D is unclear. V gave up 7 bases and J gave up 2 bases, with 17 bases separating them. Germline assignment: CDR1 SEHNR and CDR2 FQNEAQ (reference sequence). The CDR3 totals 15 residues. CDR3 bases read: TGTGCCAGCAATCAACTAACCCCTATAAACTATGGC. Its translation is CASNQLTPINYG. The entire CDR3 reads CASNQLTPINYGYTF.

CDR3 amino acids: CASSLLRNEKLFF. Partial CDR3 DNA: TGTGCCAGCAGCTTATTGCGTAATGAAAAA. The chain links TRBV13 to TRBJ1-4; D is unresolved. Sequencing ends 3 residues short of the CDR3 end; the germline J gene provides the rest. The V end lost 2 bases, the J end lost 4 bases, and 5 bases lay between the germline ends. This CDR3 region has 13 residues. Germline CDR1 reads PRHDT; CDR2 reads FYEKMQ (reference sequence). The full variable domain, rest sourced from reference TRBV13 and TRBJ1-4, is AAGVIQSPRHLIKEKRETATLKCYPIPRHDTVYWYQQGPGQDPQFLISFYEKMQSDKGSIPDRFSAQQFSDYHSELNMSSLELGDSALYFCASSLLRNEKLFFGSGTQLSVL.